This TCR beta chain was captured in a study of identical twins (dated by TCRdb to the mid-2010s). About the investigation overall: To test whether fetal clonotypes persist, this study deep-sequenced TCR alpha and beta repertoires from monozygotic twins, from unrelated adults of various ages, and from cord blood. To rule out contamination, the twin experiments were replicated at different times with different library preparation protocols.

The CDR3 covers 15 residues, taking in both the cysteine and the phenylalanine. The CDR3 DNA has 45 bases and is translated from base 1. V loses 2 bases, J loses 4 bases, and the germline ends lie 13 bases apart. CDR1 and CDR2 are drawn from the germline V gene: LGHNA, YSLEER. This clonotype was seen repeatedly, ten times or more. Its antigen is unknown. Base qualities are not provided; no much larger clone lies one nucleotide away. What the authors observed across the whole study: Out-of-frame TCR alpha sharing in monozygotic twins was systematically underestimated by recombination models, whereas sharing between unrelated individuals was in agreement with the recombination models. Conclusions relied on cross-sectional statistical analysis, since the same donors could not be followed over many years. In beta out-of-frame sequences, excess twin sharing was weaker, because having fewer shared sequences lowered the signal-to-noise ratio. Zero-insertion analyses could be partly confounded by invariant T cells such as MAIT and iNKT, although diverse VJ usage argued against such confounding for most clonotypes. Abundant cord blood beta clonotypes had fewer insertions, young adult naive repertoires showed a similar but weaker trend, and memory repertoires showed no such trend. Out-of-frame TCR alpha sequences shared between twins showed an excess of low generation-probability sequences compared with coincidental sharing between unrelated individuals.

Every donor was a healthy Caucasian. Three pairs of female monozygotic twins, all aged about 18 to 30 years, made up the twin cohort. Positive isolation kits from Invitrogen were used to isolate CD4+ and CD8+ T cell populations. Library preparation used 5' RACE. The sequencer listed for this sample is Illumina HiSeq 2000. A universal primer binding site was added through template switching, and the final cDNA carried a unique molecular identifier so that TCR cDNA molecules could be counted accurately. Specific primers in the conserved constant-segment region were used to synthesize first-strand cDNA for TCR alpha and beta chains. To control for contamination, every cDNA library was double barcoded, receiving both a SMART-Mk sample barcode and Illumina barcodes. Two successive PCR steps introduced TruSeq adapter sequences along with Illumina sample barcodes. The TCR alpha and beta cDNA libraries were sequenced on the Illumina HiSeq platform using custom primers. Per the authors' processing: Raw reads were processed with MiGEC to extract unique molecular identifiers, and MiXCR was used to determine CDR3 positions. Recombination models were inferred per individual with the repgenHMM and IGoR tools using an EM algorithm. Shared clonotype analysis was performed with the tcR package in R, normalizing sharing by the product of cloneset sizes. Out-of-frame nonproductive sequences were analyzed to study raw recombination free of thymic and clonal selection effects. The public reads were quality trimmed at Q25 with fastp and then assembled into clones with MiXCR by TCRdb, keeping productive beta chains. Each CDR3 protein gets just one entry, which takes the most common genes and DNA from the rows behind it. TCRdb, not the authors, supplied the V and J calls. The sample data list around 250,000 distinct CDR3 sequences, and around 8.3% of these were observed just once. Roughly 3.1% of the sample goes to the ten largest clones.

The sample also formed part of further work on yellow fever vaccine responses in identical twins. The second paper further reports: According to the authors, the vaccine-induced T cell response in identical twins seemed to be partly convergent and partly specific to each individual. The study precisely tracked vaccine-responding T cell clones in identical twins.

The V gene is TRBV4-3 and the J gene is TRBJ2-3; 6 matching bases give a weak D call of TRBD2. Sequencing used CD8+ T cells sorted from blood. The receptor was derived from a woman in her late teens or twenties in good health. The CDR3 amino acid sequence is: CASSQTGEPADTQYF. In nucleotides, the sequence is TGCGCCAGCAGCCAAACGGGAGAGCCGGCAGATACGCAGTATTTT.